Below, 20 T cell receptor beta chains from the same sample are listed, as sequenced in a study of blood T cell repertoires in COVID-19. Here immunoSEQ multiplex PCR was the method, and the copy in TCRdb shows in-frame clones only, minus some. This sample has around 330,000 clones, with roughly 90% found just once. Sequenced: PBMCs or T cells enriched from blood (not recorded which). The source of these receptors is a man in his 60s who had recovered from COVID-19.

This rearrangement joins TRBV7-8 to TRBJ1-2; 9 nucleotides match TRBD1. The germline CDR1 and CDR2 sequences are SGHVS and FQNEAQ. V was clipped by 5 bases and J by 8 bases; unmatched bases: 6. The CDR3 has 13 residues. CDR3 nucleotides: TGTGCCAGCAGCCGAGACAGGGGGGAGGGCTACACCTTC. As protein: CASSRDRGEGYTF.

This chain uses TRBV5-1 with TRBJ2-7; 8 bases align to TRBD1. Per the germline V gene, CDR1 is SGHRS and CDR2 is YFSETQ. The CDR3 is 15 residues long. V was pared by 4 bases and J by 2 bases, with 8 bases of the junction left unmatched. DNA for the CDR3: TGCGCCAGCAGCCTACAGGGGGTCGCGCCCTACGAGCAGTACTTC. It yields the protein CASSLQGVAPYEQYF.

The chain joins TRBV7-9 to TRBJ2-1, with 9 bases aligning to TRBD2. CDR3 size: 19 residues. Trimming removed 5 bases from V and 0 bases from J; junction bases left unmatched: 14. Germline V gene lookup returns CDR1 SEHNR and CDR2 FQNEAQ (reference sequence). As DNA, the CDR3 is TGTGCCAGCAGCCTCTCCGGTACTAGCGGGCCTTTCTCCTACAATGAGCAGTTCTTC. Translation: CASSLSGTSGPFSYNEQFF.

The rearrangement joins TRBV5-6 to TRBJ2-1, with 9 bases matching TRBD1. V shed 4 bases, J shed 4 bases, and the junction held 12 bases outside the gene matches. Germline V CDR1 and CDR2: SGHDT, YYEEEE. The CDR3 runs to 17 residues. The CDR3 spells CASSGTPGQGSYNEQFF. Written as DNA, the CDR3 is TGTGCCAGCAGCGGAACGCCGGGACAGGGATCTTACAATGAGCAGTTCTTC.

The chain joins TRBV11-2 to TRBJ1-2, with D possibly being TRBD1 (6 bases). Germline CDR1 and CDR2: SGHAT and FQNNGV. This CDR3 contains 13 residues. V lost 0 bases and J 8 bases, leaving 10 bases between the germline ends. The CDR3 nucleotides are TGTGCCAGCAGCTTAGAAAGGGGGTTGGGCTACACCTTC. Protein sequence: CASSLERGLGYTF.

This clone was counted once. The gene calls are TRBV9 and TRBJ1-1; D is perhaps TRBD1 (5 bases). V lost 0 bases and J 7 bases, leaving 16 bases between the germline ends. Per the germline V gene, CDR1 is SGDLS and CDR2 is YYNGEE. The CDR3 contains 15 residues. The CDR3 DNA reads as TGTGCCAGCAGCGTAGAGGGCCGCCAGGGTGGTGAAGCTTTCTTT. The encoded protein is CASSVEGRQGGEAFF.

This chain connects TRBV3-1 (or the pseudogene TRBV3-2) to TRBJ1-2; D unresolved. The length of the CDR3 is 12 residues. Deletions cut 0 bases from V and 14 bases from J, with 13 bases between. Germline V gives CDR1 LGHDT, CDR2 YNNKEL (reference sequence). CDR3 bases: TGTGCCAGCAGCCAAGAGGCCTCGAAACAAACCTTC. This sequence encodes CASSQEASKQTF.

In nucleotides, the CDR3 is TGTGCCAGTAGTATTGGAGGGCGGGTAGATACGCAGTATTTT. Translation gives CASSIGGRVDTQYF. This rearrangement joins TRBV19 to TRBJ2-3; the D gene is possibly TRBD2 (6 bases). The CDR3 has 14 residues. Germline CDR1 LNHDA, CDR2 SQIVND (reference sequence). V was pared by 3 bases and J by 5 bases, with 12 bases between.

This clone was recorded once. The V gene is TRBV4-3, the J gene TRBJ1-3, with D perhaps matching TRBD1 (6 bases). V was cut by 0 bases and J by 4 bases, with 13 bases left in between. The CDR3 is 16 residues long. Germline values: CDR1 LGHNA, CDR2 YSLEER. The CDR3 DNA sequence: TGCGCCAGCAGCCAAGATTATCAGGGGCTGGGAAACACCATATATTTT. Translated: CASSQDYQGLGNTIYF.

This sequence joins TRBV19 and TRBJ1-1; possible D gene TRBD1, 5 bases. In germline, CDR1 is LNHDA, CDR2 SQIVND (reference sequence). This CDR3 is 14 amino acids long. V gave up 8 bases and J gave up 0 bases, with 13 bases separating them. The CDR3: CASAAGNLNTEAFF. The CDR3 bases are TGTGCCAGTGCCGCAGGGAACCTGAACACTGAAGCTTTCTTT. The whole variable domain, filled in from reference TRBV19 and TRBJ1-1, reads DGGITQSPKYLFRKEGQNVTLSCEQNLNHDAMYWYRQDPGQGLRLIYYSQIVNDFQKGDIAEGYSVSREKKESFPLTVTSAQKNPTAFYLCASAAGNLNTEAFFGQGTRLTVV.

This clone was counted between two and nine times. The genes are TRBV5-1 and TRBJ2-7, with TRBD2 identical over 8 bases. J gave up 7 bases and V 0 bases, and 12 bases lay outside the gene matches. The CDR3 totals 16 residues. Germline CDR1 is SGHRS and CDR2 is YFSETQ. Here the CDR3 DNA reads TGCGCCAGCAGCTTGGAAGGATCTAGCGGGTTAGGAGAGCAGTACTTC. Residues: CASSLEGSSGLGEQYF.

The J gene is TRBJ2-1, the V gene TRBV11-2; a weak D match, TRBD2 (6 bases). Looked up from germline, CDR1 is SGHAT and CDR2 is FQNNGV. The CDR3 length is 18 residues. V was clipped by 1 base and J by 6 bases, with 22 bases between them. CDR3 amino acids: CASSLVLSGARRFNEQFF. DNA of the CDR3: TGTGCCAGCAGCTTAGTGTTGTCGGGAGCCCGACGGTTCAATGAGCAGTTCTTC.

This chain uses TRBV12-3 or TRBV12-4 with TRBJ1-2, with 8 nucleotides matching TRBD1. V lost 7 bases to trimming and J lost 7 bases; unmatched junction nucleotides: 5. This CDR3 has 12 amino acids. CDR3 in amino acids: CASMTGVAGYTF. CDR3 sequence (DNA): TGTGCCAGCATGACAGGGGTGGCTGGCTACACCTTC.

This clone was detected only once. This sequence joins TRBV5-1 and TRBJ2-1, with 9 bases aligning to TRBD2. Per the germline V gene, CDR1 is SGHRS and CDR2 is YFSETQ. CDR3 size: 16 residues. The ends lost 4 bases at V and 9 bases at J; junction bases unmatched: 14. CDR3 sequence (DNA): TGCGCCAGCAGCCAAACAGCTAGCGGGGATGAACGTGAGCAGTTCTTC. Its translation: CASSQTASGDEREQFF.

The chain links TRBV7-2 to TRBJ1-2, with D possibly being TRBD1 (5 bases). V lost 4 bases and J lost 2, with 11 bases in between. The CDR3 has 14 residues. CDR1 SGHTA and CDR2 FQGNSA come from the germline V gene. Here the CDR3 DNA reads TGTGCCAGCAGCTATGGCAGGGCCAACTATGGCTACACCTTC. Translation gives CASSYGRANYGYTF.

The rearrangement links TRBV2 to TRBJ1-1, with D perhaps TRBD1 (6 bases). The germline V gene has CDR1 SNHLY and CDR2 FYNNEI. CDR3 length equals 12 residues. V was pared by 6 bases and J by 7 bases, with 12 bases between. CDR3 nucleotides: TGTGCCAGCAGGGCCGGACAGCTTGAAGCTTTCTTT. The encoded protein is CASRAGQLEAFF.

J is TRBJ2-7 and V is TRBV15, with 10 positions matching TRBD2. J lost 6 bases, V lost 0 bases, and 5 bases had no gene match. This CDR3 is built from 15 residues. Germline V CDR1 and CDR2: LNHNV, YYDKDF (reference sequence). This chain's CDR3 is CATSRDVAGGSEQYF. The CDR3 DNA follows: TGTGCCACCAGCAGAGATGTAGCGGGAGGAAGCGAGCAGTACTTC.

The J gene is TRBJ1-1, the V gene TRBV4-3; D is possibly TRBD1 (6 bases). This CDR3 contains 16 residues. Trimming took off 3 bases at V and 0 bases at J, with 14 bases between the two ends. Germline V lookup: CDR1 LGHNA, CDR2 YSLEER. The CDR3 here is CASSQGRQELNTEAFF. The CDR3 DNA is TGCGCCAGCAGCCAGGGGCGACAGGAGTTGAACACTGAAGCTTTCTTT.

The V call is TRBV25-1, the J call TRBJ1-5; 8 nucleotides match TRBD1. CDR1 and CDR2 (germline): MGHDK, SYGVNS. The CDR3 is 14 residues long. Trimming at V came to 6 bases and at J to 4 bases, leaving 5 bases not matched to a gene. This CDR3 reads CASRGQGQNQPQHF. CDR3 DNA sequence: TGTGCCAGCAGAGGACAGGGTCAGAATCAGCCCCAGCATTTT.

This clone was counted between two and nine times. In the same sample, other DNA sequences code for this CDR3. The V and J genes are TRBV5-1 and TRBJ2-2; D might be TRBD1 (5 bases). Trimming left V 1 base short and J 1 base short, with 5 bases between. The CDR3 consists of 14 residues. CDR1 and CDR2 (germline): SGHRS, YFSETQ. The CDR3 DNA sequence: TGCGCCAGCAGCTTGACAGGGAACACCGGGGAGCTGTTTTTT. Its protein is CASSLTGNTGELFF.